These 5 T cell receptor beta chains originate from one sample sequenced in a study of T cells in Graves' hyperthyroidism and ophthalmopathy. From RNA transcripts, TCR beta CDR3 regions were amplified. Using the HTBI primer set, a first-round RT-PCR was run on the TCR CDR3. TCRdb called the multiplex PCR reads again in MiXCR, with one record for every CDR3 protein. The table lists a few hundred thousand distinct CDR3 sequences, 12% to 15% of them singletons. The sample was blood. Receptors originate from a woman under 30 with Graves' hyperthyroidism.

This clonotype was counted a few times. The chain couples TRBV7-9 to TRBJ2-7, with D possibly being TRBD2 (6 bases). The length of the CDR3 is 14 residues. V was clipped by 1 base and J by 8 bases, with 15 bases between them. Germline loops: CDR1 SEHNR, CDR2 FQNEAQ (reference sequence). The chain's CDR3 is CASSLGRQGGQQYF. CDR3 nucleotide sequence: TGTGCCAGCAGCTTAGGTAGGCAGGGAGGACAGCAGTACTTC.

V and J are TRBV4-1 and TRBJ2-3; D is ambiguous. CDR3 length: 20 residues. V lost 4 bases to trimming and J lost 6 bases, with 32 bases between them. The germline V gene encodes CDR1 MGHRA and CDR2 YSYEKL. DNA for the CDR3: TGCGCCAGCAGCCTACCCTCCCGTCCTCAAACCAAAGAGCACCCGGATACGCAGTATTTT. Amino acid sequence: CASSLPSRPQTKEHPDTQYF.

This clonotype came up many times. This chain uses TRBV6-1 with TRBJ2-2, with D possibly called TRBD1 or TRBD2 (6 bases each). CDR3 length: 12 residues. V was pared by 11 bases and J by 3 bases, with 10 bases between. CDR1 is MNHNS, CDR2 SASEGT, per germline. This CDR3 is CAERGDTGELFF. The CDR3 DNA reads as TGTGCCGAAAGGGGGGACACCGGGGAGCTGTTTTTT.

There are a few counts of this clonotype. J is TRBJ2-7 and V is TRBV7-9, with 7 bases identical to TRBD1. CDR1 is SEHNR, CDR2 FQNEAQ, per germline (reference sequence). J gave up 5 bases and V 1 base, and 5 bases lay outside the gene matches. The CDR3 has 14 amino acids. This CDR3 reads CASSLVQGIHEQYF. CDR3 DNA sequence: TGTGCCAGCAGCTTAGTACAGGGGATCCACGAGCAGTACTTC. The entire variable domain, with the rest obtained from reference TRBV7-9 and TRBJ2-7, is as follows: DTGVSQNPRHKITKRGQNVTFRCDPISEHNRLYWYRQTLGQGPEFLTYFQNEAQLEKSRLLSDRFSAERPKGSFSTLEIQRTEQGDSAMYLCASSLVQGIHEQYFGPGTRLTVT.

This clonotype has at least ten counts. This chain uses TRBV27 with TRBJ2-1, with TRBD1 as a possible D gene (6 bases). In germline, CDR1 is MNHEY, CDR2 SMNVEV (reference sequence). There are 17 residues in the CDR3. V was clipped by 4 bases and J by 5 bases, with 21 bases between them. The CDR3 here is CASSWDIPPGADNEQFF. For the CDR3, the DNA is TGTGCCAGCAGTTGGGACATCCCTCCCGGTGCGGACAATGAGCAGTTCTTC.